This T cell receptor beta chain stems from a study of cytomegalovirus exposure and HLA in healthy donors. Study background: The same platform was used for the roughly 120 validation repertoires as for the approximately 720 first-cohort repertoires, as reported in a later analysis.

Here immunoSEQ multiplex PCR was the method, and the copy in TCRdb shows in-frame clones only, minus some. Among some 110,000 clones listed, 94% were seen once. This clone came up once. The V gene's germline CDR1 is SGDLS and CDR2 YYNGEE. V was shortened by 0 bases and J by 0 bases, with 10 bases between the two germline ends. The CDR3 loop spans 15 amino acids. The V gene is TRBV9, the J gene TRBJ2-7; unclear D gene. The clonotype was recovered from a woman between 18 and 29 years old in good health and CMV-seronegative. Sample: PBMCs. The CDR3 region is CASSVDPASSYEQYF. The CDR3 DNA sequence: TGTGCCAGCAGCGTAGACCCAGCGAGCTCCTACGAGCAGTACTTC. Full variable domain (rest looked up from reference TRBV9 and TRBJ2-7): DSGVTQTPKHLITATGQRVTLRCSPRSGDLSVYWYQQSLDQGLQFLIQYYNGEERAKGNILERFSAQQFPDLHSELNLSSLELGDSALYFCASSVDPASSYEQYFGPGTRLTVT.